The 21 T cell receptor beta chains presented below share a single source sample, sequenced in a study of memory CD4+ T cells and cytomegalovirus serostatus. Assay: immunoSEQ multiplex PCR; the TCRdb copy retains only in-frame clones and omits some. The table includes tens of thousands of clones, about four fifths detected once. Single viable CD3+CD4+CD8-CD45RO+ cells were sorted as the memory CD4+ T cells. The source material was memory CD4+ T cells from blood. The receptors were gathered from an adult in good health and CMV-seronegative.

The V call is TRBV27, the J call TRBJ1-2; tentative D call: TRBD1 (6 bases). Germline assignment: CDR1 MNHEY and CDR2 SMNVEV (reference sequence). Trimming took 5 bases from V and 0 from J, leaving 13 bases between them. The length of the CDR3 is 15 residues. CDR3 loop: CASSHGTLANYGYTF. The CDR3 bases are TGTGCCAGCAGTCATGGGACACTAGCTAACTATGGCTACACCTTC.

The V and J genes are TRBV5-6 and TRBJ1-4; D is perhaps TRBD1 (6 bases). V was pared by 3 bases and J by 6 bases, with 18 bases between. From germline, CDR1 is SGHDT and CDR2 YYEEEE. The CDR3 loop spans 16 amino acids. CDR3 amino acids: CASSSALISGDEKLFF. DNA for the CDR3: TGTGCCAGCAGCTCAGCCTTAATTTCAGGGGATGAAAAACTGTTTTTT.

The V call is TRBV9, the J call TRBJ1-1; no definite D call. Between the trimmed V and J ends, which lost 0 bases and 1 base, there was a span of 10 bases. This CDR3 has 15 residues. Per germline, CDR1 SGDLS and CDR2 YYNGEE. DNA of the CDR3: TGTGCCAGCAGCGTAGTGACGGGGTGGAACACTGAAGCTTTCTTT. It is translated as CASSVVTGWNTEAFF.

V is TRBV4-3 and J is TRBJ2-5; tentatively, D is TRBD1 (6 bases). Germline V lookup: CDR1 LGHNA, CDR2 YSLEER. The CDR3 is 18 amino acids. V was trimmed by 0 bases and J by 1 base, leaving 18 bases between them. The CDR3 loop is CASSQDFSTGGRQETQYF. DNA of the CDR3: TGCGCCAGCAGCCAAGATTTTTCGACAGGAGGACGCCAAGAGACCCAGTACTTC.

The CDR3 spells CASSLDGYEQYF. The CDR3 DNA follows: TGTGCCAGCAGCTTAGACGGTTACGAGCAGTACTTC. J is TRBJ2-7 and V is TRBV5-4; D not resolved. With 2 bases removed from V and 4 bases from J, the gap between germline ends came to 7 bases. This CDR3 is built from 12 residues. CDR1 is SGHNT and CDR2 is YYREEE in the germline V gene (reference sequence).

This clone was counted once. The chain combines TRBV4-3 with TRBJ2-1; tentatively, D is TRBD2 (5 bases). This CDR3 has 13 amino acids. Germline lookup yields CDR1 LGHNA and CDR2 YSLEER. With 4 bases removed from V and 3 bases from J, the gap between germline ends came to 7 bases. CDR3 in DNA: TGCGCCAGCAGCCGGGAGATCTACAATGAGCAGTTCTTC. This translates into CASSREIYNEQFF.

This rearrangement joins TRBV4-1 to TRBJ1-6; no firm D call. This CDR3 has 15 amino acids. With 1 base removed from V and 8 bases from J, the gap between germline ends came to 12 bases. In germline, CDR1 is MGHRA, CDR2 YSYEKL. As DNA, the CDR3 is TGCGCCAGCAGCCAAGTTGGAGTGTTTTATTCACCCCTCCACTTT. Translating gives CASSQVGVFYSPLHF.

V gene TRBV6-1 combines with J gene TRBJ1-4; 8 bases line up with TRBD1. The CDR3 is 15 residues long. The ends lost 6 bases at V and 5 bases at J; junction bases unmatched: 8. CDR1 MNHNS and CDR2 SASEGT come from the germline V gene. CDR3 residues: CASSGGQGMNEKLFF. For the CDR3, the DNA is TGTGCCAGCAGCGGTGGACAGGGTATGAATGAAAAACTGTTTTTT.

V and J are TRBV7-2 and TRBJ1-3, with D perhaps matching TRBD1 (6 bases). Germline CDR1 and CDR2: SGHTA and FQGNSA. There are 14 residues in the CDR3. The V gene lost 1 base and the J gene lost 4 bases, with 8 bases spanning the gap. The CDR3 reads CASSLDRAGNTIYF. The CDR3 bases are TGTGCCAGCAGCTTAGACAGGGCAGGAAACACCATATATTTT.

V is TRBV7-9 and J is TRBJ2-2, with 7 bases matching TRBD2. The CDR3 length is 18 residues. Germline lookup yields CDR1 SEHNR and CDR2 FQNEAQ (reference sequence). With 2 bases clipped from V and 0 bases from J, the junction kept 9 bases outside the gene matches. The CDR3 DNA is TGTGCCAGCAGCTTATTGGGTAGCGGGCCTTCGAACACCGGGGAGCTGTTTTTT. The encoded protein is CASSLLGSGPSNTGELFF. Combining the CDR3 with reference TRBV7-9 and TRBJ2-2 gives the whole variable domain DTGVSQNPRHKITKRGQNVTFRCDPISEHNRLYWYRQTLGQGPEFLTYFQNEAQLEKSRLLSDRFSAERPKGSFSTLEIQRTEQGDSAMYLCASSLLGSGPSNTGELFFGEGSRLTVL.

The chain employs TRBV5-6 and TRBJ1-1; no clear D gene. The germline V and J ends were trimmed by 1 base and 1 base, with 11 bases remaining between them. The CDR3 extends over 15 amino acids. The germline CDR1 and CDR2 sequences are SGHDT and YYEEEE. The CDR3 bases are TGTGCCAGCAGCTTGATGGGCAGAGCGAACACTGAAGCTTTCTTT. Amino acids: CASSLMGRANTEAFF.

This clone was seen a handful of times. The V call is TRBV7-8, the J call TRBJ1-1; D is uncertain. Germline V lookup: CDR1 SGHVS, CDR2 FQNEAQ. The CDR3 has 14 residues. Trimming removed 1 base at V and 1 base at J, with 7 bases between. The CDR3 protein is CASSLVNPNTEAFF. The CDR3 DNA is TGTGCCAGCAGCTTAGTGAACCCGAACACTGAAGCTTTCTTT. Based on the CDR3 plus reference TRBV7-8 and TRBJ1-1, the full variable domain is GAGVSQSPRYKVAKRGQDVALRCDPISGHVSLFWYQQALGQGPEFLTYFQNEAQLDKSGLPSDRFFAERPEGSVSTLKIQRTQQEDSAVYLCASSLVNPNTEAFFGQGTRLTVV.

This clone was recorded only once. The DNA of the CDR3 is TGTGCCAGCAGTTACGGGGACAGTACCTACGAGCAGTACTTC. Translation: CASSYGDSTYEQYF. This chain uses TRBV6-5 with TRBJ2-7; 7 bases match TRBD1. Looked up from germline, CDR1 is MNHEY and CDR2 is SVGAGI. The V segment lost 2 bases and the J segment 2 bases; nucleotides outside the gene matches: 3. The CDR3 runs 14 residues.

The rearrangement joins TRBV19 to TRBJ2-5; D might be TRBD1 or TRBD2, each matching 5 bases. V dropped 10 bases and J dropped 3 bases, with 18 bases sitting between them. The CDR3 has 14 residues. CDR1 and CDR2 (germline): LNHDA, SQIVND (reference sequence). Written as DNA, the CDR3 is TGTGCCACTGCGGACACGAGAGGGAAAGAGACCCAGTACTTC. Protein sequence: CATADTRGKETQYF.

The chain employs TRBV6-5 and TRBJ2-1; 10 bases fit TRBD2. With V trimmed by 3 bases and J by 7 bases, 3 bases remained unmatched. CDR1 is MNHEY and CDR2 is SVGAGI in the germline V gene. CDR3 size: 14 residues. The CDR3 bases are TGTGCCAGCAGTTATGGGGGACTAGCGAATGAGCAGTTCTTC. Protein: CASSYGGLANEQFF.

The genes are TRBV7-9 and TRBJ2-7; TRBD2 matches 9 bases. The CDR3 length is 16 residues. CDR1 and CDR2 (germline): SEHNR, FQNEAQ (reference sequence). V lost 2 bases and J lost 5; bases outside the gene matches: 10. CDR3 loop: CASSLIKAGGPDEQYF. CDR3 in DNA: TGTGCCAGCAGCTTAATTAAGGCGGGGGGGCCGGACGAGCAGTACTTC.

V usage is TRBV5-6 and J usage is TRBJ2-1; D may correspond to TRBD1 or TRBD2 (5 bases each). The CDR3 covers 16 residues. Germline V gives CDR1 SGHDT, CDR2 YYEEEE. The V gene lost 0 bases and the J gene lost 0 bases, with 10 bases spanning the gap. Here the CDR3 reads CASSLEWGSSYNEQFF. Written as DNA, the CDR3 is TGTGCCAGCAGCTTGGAGTGGGGGAGCTCCTACAATGAGCAGTTCTTC. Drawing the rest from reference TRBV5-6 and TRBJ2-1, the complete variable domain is DAGVTQSPTHLIKTRGQQVTLRCSPKSGHDTVSWYQQALGQGPQFIFQYYEEEERQRGNFPDRFSGHQFPNYSSELNVNALLLGDSALYLCASSLEWGSSYNEQFFGPGTRLTVL.

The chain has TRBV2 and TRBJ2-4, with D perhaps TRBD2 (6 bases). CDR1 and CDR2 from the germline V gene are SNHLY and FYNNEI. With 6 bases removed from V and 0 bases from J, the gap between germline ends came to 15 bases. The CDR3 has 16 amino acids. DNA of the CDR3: TGTGCCAGCAGACGGGGGACCTCTAGAGCCAAAAACATTCAGTACTTC. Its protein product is CASRRGTSRAKNIQYF.

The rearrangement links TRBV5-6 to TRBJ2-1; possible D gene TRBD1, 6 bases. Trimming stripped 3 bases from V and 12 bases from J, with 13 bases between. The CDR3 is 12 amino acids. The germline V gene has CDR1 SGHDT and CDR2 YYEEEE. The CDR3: CASSSEDRRQFF. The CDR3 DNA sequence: TGTGCCAGCAGCTCCGAAGACAGGCGGCAGTTCTTC.

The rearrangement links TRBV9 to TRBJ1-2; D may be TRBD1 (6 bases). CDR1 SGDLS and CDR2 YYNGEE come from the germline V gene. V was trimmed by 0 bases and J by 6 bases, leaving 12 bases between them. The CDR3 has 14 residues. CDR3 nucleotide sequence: TGTGCCAGCAGCGTAGCAGGGGAGGCCCATGGCTACACCTTC. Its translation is CASSVAGEAHGYTF.

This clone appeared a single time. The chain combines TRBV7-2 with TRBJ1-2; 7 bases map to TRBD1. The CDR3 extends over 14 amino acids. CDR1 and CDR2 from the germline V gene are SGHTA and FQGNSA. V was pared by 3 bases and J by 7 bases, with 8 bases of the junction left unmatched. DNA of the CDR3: TGTGCCAGCAGCTTCGACAGGGCGGGCGGTGGCTACACCTTC. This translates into CASSFDRAGGGYTF.